This passage covers 20 T cell receptor beta chains from one sample sequenced in a study of beta chain features in type 1 diabetes. Of the isolated RNA, all was reverse transcribed, and so the sequenced material was expressed TCRB transcripts. Clones were read by immunoSEQ multiplex PCR, and TCRdb kept only the in-frame ones, dropping some. Of 120,000 to 150,000 clones in the sample, around 7% were seen once. The sequenced material came from central memory CD4+ T cells from blood. These receptors were taken from a woman aged 25 to 39 in good health.

There are many counts of this clone. This rearrangement joins TRBV7-2 to TRBJ2-7; 10 bases are shared with TRBD2. Germline CDR1 is SGHTA and CDR2 is FQGNSA. Trimming at V came to 2 bases and at J to 3 bases, leaving 7 bases not matched to a gene. The CDR3 loop spans 16 amino acids. CDR3 sequence (DNA): TGTGCCAGCAGCTTATTGGTAGCGGGAGGCCTCTACGAGCAGTACTTC. It specifies CASSLLVAGGLYEQYF.

This clone appeared a few times. The chain is built from TRBV7-2 and TRBJ2-2, with 9 bases aligning to TRBD2. Germline V CDR1 and CDR2: SGHTA, FQGNSA. Trimming cost V 6 bases and J 4 bases; bases outside gene matches: 12. The CDR3 contains 17 residues. The CDR3 DNA reads as TGTGCCAGCAGAAAAATCCCGGGACTAGCCTTCACCGGGGAGCTGTTTTTT. This codes for CASRKIPGLAFTGELFF.

As to this clone: A much bigger clone sits one base away, suggesting this may be a read error. The chain combines TRBV5-6 with TRBJ2-3; D is possibly TRBD2 (5 bases). The CDR3 contains 14 residues. The V and J ends lost 0 bases and 0 bases respectively, with 5 bases between them. CDR1 SGHDT and CDR2 YYEEEE come from the germline V gene. The CDR3 DNA reads TGTGCCAGCAGCTTGGGGACTAGCACAGATACGCAGTATTTT. Translated: CASSLGTSTDTQYF.

The V and J genes are TRBV4-1 and TRBJ1-4, with no clear D. The CDR3 spans 14 residues. V lost 5 bases, J lost 3 bases, and 10 bases lay in between. Germline lookup yields CDR1 MGHRA and CDR2 YSYEKL. Here the CDR3 reads CASSRSVSNEKLFF. CDR3 DNA: TGCGCCAGCAGCAGAAGCGTCTCTAATGAAAAACTGTTTTTT.

This clone was picked up many times. This chain connects TRBV7-2 to TRBJ2-7, with TRBD1 as a possible D gene (6 bases). Trimming removed 1 base from V and 7 bases from J, with 17 bases in between. The CDR3 contains 15 residues. Per the germline V gene, CDR1 is SGHTA and CDR2 is FQGNSA. The CDR3 protein is CASSLDGGQLREQYF. In DNA, the CDR3 is TGTGCCAGCAGCTTAGATGGGGGCCAACTTCGGGAGCAGTACTTC.

The chain joins TRBV6-5 to TRBJ2-7, with D maybe TRBD2 (6 bases). V lost 0 bases to trimming and J lost 9 bases, with 18 bases between them. The CDR3 totals 15 residues. Germline values: CDR1 MNHEY, CDR2 SVGAGI. The CDR3 loop reads CASSYSIQGSGGQYF. The CDR3, as DNA: TGTGCCAGCAGTTACTCGATCCAGGGTAGCGGCGGGCAGTACTTC.

This clone was seen only a few times. J is TRBJ2-2 and V is TRBV29-1, with 7 positions matching TRBD2. Germline CDR1 and CDR2: SQVTM and ANQGSEA. This CDR3 is 12 amino acids long. With 4 bases clipped from V and 7 bases from J, the junction kept 3 bases outside the gene matches. CDR3 sequence reads: CSVGTSGGELFF. The CDR3 nucleotides are TGCAGCGTTGGGACTAGTGGCGGGGAGCTGTTTTTT.

J is TRBJ2-2 and V is TRBV5-1; possibly TRBD1 for D (6 bases). Trimming left V 0 bases short and J 4 bases short, with 13 bases between. This CDR3 is built from 16 residues. Germline CDR1 reads SGHRS; CDR2 reads YFSETQ. Here the CDR3 reads CASSLDVQGGTGELFF. CDR3 DNA sequence: TGCGCCAGCAGCTTGGATGTACAGGGCGGCACCGGGGAGCTGTTTTTT.

This clone was seen more than once but under ten times. This chain links TRBV4-3 with TRBJ1-5; the match to TRBD1 covers 11 bases. CDR1 LGHNA and CDR2 YSLEER come from the germline V gene. This CDR3 contains 18 residues. J was trimmed by 6 bases and V by 0 bases; bases with no gene match: 10. The chain's CDR3 is CASSQELGGQGAFQPQHF. CDR3 nucleotide sequence: TGCGCCAGCAGCCAAGAGCTTGGAGGACAGGGGGCCTTTCAGCCCCAGCATTTT.

This clone was observed a handful of times. V and J are TRBV30 and TRBJ1-1; tentative D call: TRBD1 (5 bases). The CDR3 consists of 13 residues. The germline V gene encodes CDR1 GTSNPN and CDR2 SVGIG (reference sequence). V lost 4 bases and J 1 base, leaving 10 bases between the germline ends. The CDR3 region has the DNA TGTGCCTGGACGAAGACAGCGAACACTGAAGCTTTCTTT. As protein: CAWTKTANTEAFF. Drawing the rest from reference TRBV30 and TRBJ1-1, the complete variable domain is SQTIHQWPATLVQPVGSPLSLECTVEGTSNPNLYWYRQAAGRGLQLLFYSVGIGQISSEVPQNLSASRPQDRQFILSSKKLLLSDSGFYLCAWTKTANTEAFFGQGTRLTVV.

This clone was observed a handful of times. The chain is built from TRBV7-2 and TRBJ2-7, with a weak D call TRBD2 (5 bases). Germline V CDR1 and CDR2: SGHTA, FQGNSA. The CDR3 spans 15 residues. The ends were cut back, 5 bases at V and 1 base at J, with 15 bases in the middle. The CDR3 DNA reads as TGTGCCAGCAGCCCCTTGGGTCCGGGGTCCTACGAGCAGTACTTC. It encodes CASSPLGPGSYEQYF.

This clone was recorded at least ten times. The V call is TRBV28, the J call TRBJ1-4; D is undetermined. CDR1 and CDR2 from the germline V gene are MDHEN and SYDVKM. CDR3 length: 14 residues. The germline V and J ends were trimmed by 3 bases and 10 bases, with 15 bases remaining between them. CDR3: CASSLVTTDGKLFF. The CDR3 DNA is TGTGCCAGCAGTTTGGTGACAACCGATGGAAAACTGTTTTTT.

This rearrangement joins TRBV30 to TRBJ1-4; 7 bases line up with TRBD1. Germline values: CDR1 GTSNPN, CDR2 SVGIG (reference sequence). The CDR3 is 15 residues long. V lost 2 bases and J lost 3; bases outside the gene matches: 6. The CDR3 DNA follows: TGTGCCTGGAGTATCGACAGGGTGGCTAATGAAAAACTGTTTTTT. Amino acids: CAWSIDRVANEKLFF.

This clone appeared a few times. This chain links TRBV6-5 with TRBJ2-7; 12 bases are shared with TRBD1. J gave up 4 bases and V 7 bases, and 5 bases lay outside the gene matches. From germline, CDR1 is MNHEY and CDR2 SVGAGI. CDR3 length equals 14 residues. The CDR3 is CASTRGQGAYEQYF. DNA of the CDR3: TGTGCCAGCACGAGGGGACAGGGGGCATACGAGCAGTACTTC.

The genes are TRBV18 and TRBJ2-5; 8 nucleotides match TRBD2. Trimming removed 1 base from V and 2 bases from J; junction bases left unmatched: 6. Germline lookup yields CDR1 KGHSH and CDR2 LQKENI. This CDR3 comprises 16 residues. CDR3 bases: TGTGCCAGCTCACCACGTGCGACTAGCGCACAAGAGACCCAGTACTTC. Its translation is CASSPRATSAQETQYF.

This clone was seen a few times. The chain joins TRBV14 to TRBJ2-3; 7 nucleotides line up with TRBD1. The ends lost 4 bases at V and 2 bases at J; junction bases unmatched: 6. CDR3 size: 15 residues. CDR1 and CDR2 (germline): SGHDN, FVKESK. The chain's CDR3 is CASSPRQGFTDTQYF. The DNA for the CDR3 is TGTGCCAGCAGCCCCAGACAGGGCTTCACAGATACGCAGTATTTT.

This clone has just a few counts. The chain combines TRBV5-1 with TRBJ2-7, with 7 bases that match TRBD2. CDR1 SGHRS and CDR2 YFSETQ come from the germline V gene. This CDR3 is built from 15 residues. Trimming cost V 0 bases and J 2 bases; bases outside gene matches: 5. As DNA, the CDR3 is TGCGCCAGCAGCTTGGGCTCTAGCGGAACCTACGAGCAGTACTTC. Protein: CASSLGSSGTYEQYF.

This clone has a handful of counts. The chain employs TRBV28 and TRBJ2-3, with TRBD2 matching 8 bases. CDR1 is MDHEN and CDR2 is SYDVKM in the germline V gene. This CDR3 has 15 residues. The J segment lost 1 base and the V segment lost 4 bases, leaving 4 bases of the junction unmatched. The CDR3 protein is CASSSETSGTDTQYF. CDR3 nucleotide sequence: TGTGCCAGCAGTTCCGAGACTAGCGGCACAGATACGCAGTATTTT. Looking up the rest from reference TRBV28 and TRBJ2-3 gives the full variable domain: DVKVTQSSRYLVKRTGEKVFLECVQDMDHENMFWYRQDPGLGLRLIYFSYDVKMKEKGDIPEGYSVSREKKERFSLILESASTNQTSMYLCASSSETSGTDTQYFGPGTRLTVL.

The CDR3 nucleotides read TGTGCCAGCAGTCCAAGGGACAGGCGAGTCAAGGTTGATGAAGCTTTCTTT. It specifies CASSPRDRRVKVDEAFF. This chain connects TRBV28 to TRBJ1-1, with 8 bases that match TRBD1. Germline values: CDR1 MDHEN, CDR2 SYDVKM. CDR3 length: 17 residues. The junction had 18 bases not matched to a gene; V was cut back by 5 bases and J by 7 bases.

Only a few counts were recorded for this clone. This sequence joins TRBV7-3 and TRBJ2-3, with 11 bases that match TRBD1. V shed 5 bases and J 2 bases; nucleotides not matched to a gene: 6. The CDR3 length is 16 residues. The germline V gene encodes CDR1 SGHTA and CDR2 FQGTGA. In DNA form, the CDR3 reads TGTGCCAGCAGCAGGAGGACAGGGGGCGTCACAGATACGCAGTATTTT. Translation gives CASSRRTGGVTDTQYF.